This T cell receptor beta chain was observed in a study of blood T cells in healthy people across ages (dated by TCRdb to about 2015). Regarding the study in general: Template switching captured roughly one uniquely barcoded TCR beta cDNA molecule per two T cells in model experiments. To avoid experimental bias, donors of different ages were randomly spread across the sequencing lanes. The donors were split into four age groups: young (average 16 years), middle-aged (roughly 39), aged (about 56) and long-lived (about 82). Two additional independent replicas of 1 million unique cDNA reads from the same blood draw were analyzed for two donors (one aged 18 to 30 and one aged 80 or older). Using deep sequencing normalized with unique cDNA molecular identifiers, the study measured how TCR beta repertoire diversity changes with age. The paper's findings and limits, for the study overall: The CMV infection status of donors was not known, potentially confounding age-related changes in expanded clonotypes. As age increased, observed TCR beta diversity per million T cells dropped in a roughly linear way, and a significant reduction was already evident by age roughly 40. Estimates of total diversity based on one million sequenced T cells were considered lower bounds and underestimates. Compared with the aged group, the long-lived group had more naive CD4+ T cells, fewer expanded clones and increased TCR diversity, a pattern suggesting age selection. There was a strong correlation between observed TCR beta diversity and the percentage of naive T cells measured by flow cytometry. Bulk unsorted PBMC profiling prevented conclusive comparison of naive and antigen-experienced compartments.

Worth noting for this clonotype: Its antigen is not yet known. No base quality information exists; no much larger clone differs at one position.

Library preparation was by 5' RACE. Sequencing relied on an Illumina HiSeq 2500. A second PCR of 7 to 11 cycles was performed with a sample-barcoded 5' primer and a J-beta primer mix. Each TCR beta cDNA molecule received a unique molecular identifier from a template-switch 5' adaptor carrying 12 random nucleotides. Each sample yielded at least 2.5 million CDR3-containing paired-end reads. All of the RNA was converted into first-strand cDNA using the Mint cDNA synthesis kit, with a TRBC-specific oligonucleotide serving as the primer. After uracil-DNA glycosylase treatment, a first 18-cycle PCR used universal primers M1SS and BC2_uni_R on all cDNA. Per the original workflow: Normalization of each sample was performed by random selection of 1 million high-quality reads, each carrying a distinct molecular identifier. Reads with shared molecular identifiers were discarded instead of being binned into consensus sequences. MiTCR, run with a Q25 quality threshold and the strictest error-elimination algorithm, handled CDR3 identification, clonotype clustering and error correction. A nonparametric unseen species model with Euler transformation was used to estimate a lower bound on total TCR beta diversity. TCRdb itself trimmed the public reads at Q25 with fastp, ran MiXCR and retained productive beta chains. Identical CDR3 proteins give one entry, which carries the most common genes and DNA. The V and J calls were not made by the authors but by TCRdb's processing. In this sample the table shows just under 750,000 distinct CDR3 sequences, over 20% of which occur a single time. The ten most abundant clones make up about 22% of the sample.

V drops 0 bases and J drops 0 bases, leaving 13 bases in between. Looking up the germline V gene yields CDR1 SGHRS and CDR2 YFSETQ. The CDR3 runs 16 residues from the cysteine to the phenylalanine. Kept here is only the CDR3 DNA, which spans 48 bases and is read in frame from base 1. The donors were some 39 Caucasian individuals from Russia, aged roughly 6 to 90 years, who were systemically healthy. Each donor gave 8 to 10 milliliters of peripheral blood, drawn into EDTA-treated Vacutainer tubes. Ficoll-Paque density-gradient centrifugation was used to isolate PBMCs, with at least 6.5 million obtained per sample. Total RNA was extracted from PBMCs with Trizol reagent, with at least 5 micrograms obtained per sample. For every donor, an aliquot of PBMCs went through flow cytometry to measure the percentages of naive CD45RAhigh/CD27high T cells.

The chain couples TRBV5-1 to TRBJ2-7, with a tentative D gene TRBD1 over 5 matching bases. Sequencing used blood. This TCR was recovered from a man between 65 and 85 years old in good health. The nucleotide sequence reads as follows: TGCGCCAGCAGCTTGGTTTGGGGCGTAAGCTCCTACGAGCAGTACTTC. It translates as CASSLVWGVSSYEQYF.